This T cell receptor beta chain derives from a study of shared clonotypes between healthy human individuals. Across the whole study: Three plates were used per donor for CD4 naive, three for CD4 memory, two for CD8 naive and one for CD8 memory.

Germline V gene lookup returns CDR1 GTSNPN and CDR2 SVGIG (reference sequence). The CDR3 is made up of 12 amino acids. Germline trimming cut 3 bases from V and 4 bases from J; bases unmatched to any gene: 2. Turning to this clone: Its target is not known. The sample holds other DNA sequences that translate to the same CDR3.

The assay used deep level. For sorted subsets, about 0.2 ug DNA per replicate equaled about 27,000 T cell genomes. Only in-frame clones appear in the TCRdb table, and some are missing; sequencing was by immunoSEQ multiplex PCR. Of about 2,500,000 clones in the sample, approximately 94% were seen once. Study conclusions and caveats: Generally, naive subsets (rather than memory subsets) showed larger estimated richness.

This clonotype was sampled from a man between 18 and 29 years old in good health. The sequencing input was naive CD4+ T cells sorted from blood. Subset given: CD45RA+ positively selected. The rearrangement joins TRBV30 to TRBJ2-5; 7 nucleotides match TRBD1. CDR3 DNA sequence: TGTGCCTGGAGAGGGGGCGCAGAGACCCAGTACTTC. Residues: CAWRGGAETQYF.